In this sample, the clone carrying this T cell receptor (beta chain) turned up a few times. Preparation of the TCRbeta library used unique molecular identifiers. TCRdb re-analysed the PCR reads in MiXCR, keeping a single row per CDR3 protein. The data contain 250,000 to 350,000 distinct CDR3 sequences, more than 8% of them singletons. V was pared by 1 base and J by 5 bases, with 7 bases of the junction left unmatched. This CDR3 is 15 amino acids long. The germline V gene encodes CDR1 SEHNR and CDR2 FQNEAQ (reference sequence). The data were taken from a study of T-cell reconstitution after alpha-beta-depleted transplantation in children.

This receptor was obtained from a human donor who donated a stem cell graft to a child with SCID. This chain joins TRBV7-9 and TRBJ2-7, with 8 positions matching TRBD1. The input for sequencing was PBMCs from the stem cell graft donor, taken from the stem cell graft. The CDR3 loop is CASSLGVAGGDEQYF. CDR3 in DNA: TGTGCCAGCAGCTTAGGGGTGGCAGGGGGCGACGAGCAGTACTTC.